Each of the 19 T cell receptor beta chains below was sequenced from the same sample in a study of beta chain features in type 1 diabetes. Findings and limits, study-wide: Within each of all four CD4+ subsets, Type 1 diabetes patients had TCRB CDR3s that were moderately but significantly shorter.

Reverse transcription of all isolated RNA meant that expressed TCRB transcripts were sequenced. Assay: immunoSEQ multiplex PCR; the TCRdb copy retains only in-frame clones and omits some. The sample holds more than 300,000 clones, roughly 13% seen once. No antigen has been identified for these receptors. The sample consisted of naive CD4+ T cells from blood. All receptors derive from a woman aged 18-35 years with type 1 diabetes.

The chain uses TRBV6-6 and TRBJ2-4, with a weak D call TRBD2 (6 bases). The CDR3 contains 13 residues. CDR1 and CDR2 from the germline V gene are MNHNY and SVGAGI (reference sequence). The V end was cut by 11 bases, the J end by 8 bases, with 19 bases between. The CDR3 bases are TGTGCCCACCGGACTACCCTGGGAGACATTCAGTACTTC. Amino acids: CAHRTTLGDIQYF.

This clone was counted only a few times. This sequence joins TRBV7-2 and TRBJ2-7, with 7 bases aligning to TRBD1. Germline V lookup: CDR1 SGHTA, CDR2 FQGNSA. This CDR3 is 16 amino acids long. The junction had 10 bases not matched to a gene; V was cut back by 5 bases and J by 0 bases. The CDR3 loop is CASSPGGTASSYEQYF. The CDR3 DNA reads as TGTGCCAGCAGCCCCGGTGGGACAGCCTCCTCCTACGAGCAGTACTTC.

V usage is TRBV7-2 and J usage is TRBJ2-2; maybe TRBD2 (5 bases). The CDR3 consists of 15 residues. Trimming pared 2 bases from V and 8 bases from J, leaving 15 bases between. CDR1 and CDR2 (germline): SGHTA, FQGNSA. CDR3 coding DNA: TGTGCCAGCAGCTTATCTCCCGCGTCGGGGGGGGAGCTGTTTTTT. Translated, it gives CASSLSPASGGELFF.

The chain carries TRBV29-1 and TRBJ2-5; 8 bases map to TRBD1. The J call may be mistaken, given a closer DNA end match to TRBJ2-7. Germline V gene lookup returns CDR1 SQVTM and CDR2 ANQGSEA. This CDR3 is built from 14 residues. The CDR3 DNA is TGCAGCGTCCGACACGGACAGGGTAGCTACGAGCAGTACTTC. Protein sequence: CSVRHGQGSYEQYF.

The CDR3 DNA reads TGTGCCAGCCAAAAAGAGAGCGGGGATGTTACGCAGTATTTT. As protein: CASQKESGDVTQYF. The chain combines TRBV6-4 with TRBJ2-3, with 7 bases aligning to TRBD2. J was trimmed by 8 bases and V by 8 bases; bases with no gene match: 13. The CDR3 runs to 14 residues. The germline V gene has CDR1 MRHNA and CDR2 SNTAGT.

The chain is built from TRBV4-3 and TRBJ1-6; 8 bases agree with TRBD1. Germline V gene lookup returns CDR1 LGHNA and CDR2 YSLEER. The CDR3 contains 17 residues. With 2 bases clipped from V and 10 bases from J, the junction kept 13 bases outside the gene matches. The CDR3 loop reads CASSQSLLSGGLSPLHF. The CDR3 coding sequence is TGCGCCAGCAGCCAAAGTCTCCTCTCAGGGGGCTTATCACCCCTCCACTTT.

This clone showed up just a few times. This rearrangement joins TRBV5-1 to TRBJ2-1; 10 nucleotides match TRBD2. With 8 bases clipped from V and 3 bases from J, the junction kept 5 bases outside the gene matches. The germline CDR1 and CDR2 sequences are SGHRS and YFSETQ. The CDR3 spans 14 residues. This CDR3 is CASQAGGLYNEQFF. For the CDR3, the DNA is TGCGCCAGTCAAGCGGGAGGGCTCTACAATGAGCAGTTCTTC.

The rearrangement links TRBV25-1 to TRBJ1-3; D gene uncertain. The germline V gene encodes CDR1 MGHDK and CDR2 SYGVNS. V shed 3 bases and J shed 0 bases, with 3 bases lying between them. The length of the CDR3 is 13 residues. CDR3 coding DNA: TGTGCCAGCAGTGACAACTCTGGAAACACCATATATTTT. This codes for CASSDNSGNTIYF.

This rearrangement joins TRBV6-5 to TRBJ1-6; D is undetermined. V lost 4 bases and J lost 6, with 7 bases in between. The CDR3 runs to 13 residues. Germline CDR1 MNHEY, CDR2 SVGAGI. As DNA, the CDR3 is TGTGCCAGCAGTTTTGGCAGTAATTCACCCCTCCACTTT. Translation: CASSFGSNSPLHF.

This clone was counted a few times. The chain employs TRBV15 and TRBJ1-2; D is perhaps TRBD1 (5 bases). CDR1 LNHNV and CDR2 YYDKDF come from the germline V gene (reference sequence). V lost 5 bases and J 5 bases, leaving 12 bases between the germline ends. The CDR3 is made up of 13 amino acids. CDR3 residues: CATSSIGGYGYTF. As DNA, the CDR3 is TGTGCCACCAGCTCCATCGGGGGTTATGGCTACACCTTC.

The chain links TRBV5-1 to TRBJ1-1, with D possibly being TRBD1 (5 bases). There are 15 residues in the CDR3. Per the germline V gene, CDR1 is SGHRS and CDR2 is YFSETQ. Deletions cut 0 bases from V and 5 bases from J, with 14 bases between. This CDR3 reads CASSLAGGEWTEAFF. CDR3 sequence (DNA): TGCGCCAGCAGCTTGGCCGGGGGAGAGTGGACTGAAGCTTTCTTT.

This chain uses TRBV5-6 with TRBJ2-1; weak D call: TRBD2 (6 bases). Trimming removed 5 bases from V and 3 bases from J, with 18 bases in between. Germline V gene lookup returns CDR1 SGHDT and CDR2 YYEEEE. The CDR3 has 16 residues. The CDR3 protein is CASRSRMGGYYNEQFF. For the CDR3, the DNA is TGTGCCAGCAGATCCAGAATGGGGGGATACTACAATGAGCAGTTCTTC.

The chain carries TRBV9 and TRBJ2-5; D might be TRBD1 (5 bases). Trimming cost V 0 bases and J 5 bases, with 14 bases left between them. Per the germline V gene, CDR1 is SGDLS and CDR2 is YYNGEE. The CDR3 totals 15 residues. For the CDR3, the DNA is TGTGCCAGCAGCGTAGTCAAGGGGCTTGCGGAGACCCAGTACTTC. Encoded protein: CASSVVKGLAETQYF.

This clone was seen only a few times. The chain combines TRBV18 with TRBJ2-7, with TRBD1 as a possible D gene (5 bases). V lost 5 bases and J lost 4, with 9 bases in between. CDR1 and CDR2 (germline): KGHSH, LQKENI. CDR3 length: 12 amino acids. Written as DNA, the CDR3 is TGTGCCAGCTCATCGGACAAGTACGAGCAGTACTTC. This translates into CASSSDKYEQYF.

In its sample, this clone was seen a few times. The rearrangement uses TRBV19 and TRBJ1-2; weak D call: TRBD1 (5 bases). V was cut by 7 bases and J by 7 bases, with 16 bases left in between. Germline CDR1 is LNHDA and CDR2 is SQIVND (reference sequence). This CDR3 is 13 amino acids long. CDR3 sequence: CASTPSRVVGYTF. The CDR3 nucleotides are TGTGCCAGTACCCCAAGCAGGGTGGTTGGCTACACCTTC.

The rearrangement links TRBV19 to TRBJ2-5, with TRBD2 matching over 8 bases. The CDR3 loop spans 16 amino acids. Looked up from germline, CDR1 is LNHDA and CDR2 is SQIVND (reference sequence). V lost 3 bases and J lost 2; bases outside the gene matches: 8. The CDR3 DNA sequence: TGTGCCAGTAGTATCTTGGCTAGCGGGCAACAAGAGACCCAGTACTTC. Its protein product is CASSILASGQQETQYF.

This clone was counted a few times. The CDR3 DNA reads TGCGCCAGCAGCCAAGATCAGGTCGGGAATCGGGAGCAGTTCTTC. It yields the protein CASSQDQVGNREQFF. J is TRBJ2-1 and V is TRBV4-3; D is perhaps TRBD2 (5 bases). Germline V gene data show CDR1 as LGHNA and CDR2 as YSLEER. V lost 0 bases to trimming and J lost 10 bases, with 16 bases between them. There are 15 residues in the CDR3.

The chain employs TRBV7-8 and TRBJ2-2; 7 bases fit TRBD1. Looked up from germline, CDR1 is SGHVS and CDR2 is FQNEAQ. The length of the CDR3 is 18 residues. V dropped 0 bases and J dropped 2; count of bases not matched to a gene: 9. The CDR3 nucleotides read TGTGCCAGCAGCTTAGCGTCAGTGGGACAGCTAAACACCGGGGAGCTGTTTTTT. This encodes CASSLASVGQLNTGELFF.

This clone was detected only a few times. The rearrangement joins TRBV6-6 to TRBJ2-7, with 11 nucleotides matching TRBD1. The J segment lost 3 bases and the V segment lost 5 bases, leaving 6 bases of the junction unmatched. CDR3 length: 15 amino acids. Germline values: CDR1 MNHNY, CDR2 SVGAGI (reference sequence). As DNA, the CDR3 is TGTGCCAGCAGTACACCGGACAGGGGGCGCTACGAGCAGTACTTC. Protein sequence: CASSTPDRGRYEQYF.